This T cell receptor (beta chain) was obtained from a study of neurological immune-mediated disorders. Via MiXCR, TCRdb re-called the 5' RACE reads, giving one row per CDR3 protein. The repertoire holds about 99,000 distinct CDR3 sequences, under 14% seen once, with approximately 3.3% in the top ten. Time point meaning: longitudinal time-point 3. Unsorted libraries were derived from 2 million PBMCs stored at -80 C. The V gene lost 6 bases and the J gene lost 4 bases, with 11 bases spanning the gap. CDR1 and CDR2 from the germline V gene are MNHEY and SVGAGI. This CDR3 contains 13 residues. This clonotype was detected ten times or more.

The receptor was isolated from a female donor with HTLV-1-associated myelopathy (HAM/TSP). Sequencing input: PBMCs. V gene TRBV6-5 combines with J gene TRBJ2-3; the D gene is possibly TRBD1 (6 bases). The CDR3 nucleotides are TGTGCCAGCAGACCAGGGGTGGCAGATACGCAGTATTTT. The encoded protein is CASRPGVADTQYF.